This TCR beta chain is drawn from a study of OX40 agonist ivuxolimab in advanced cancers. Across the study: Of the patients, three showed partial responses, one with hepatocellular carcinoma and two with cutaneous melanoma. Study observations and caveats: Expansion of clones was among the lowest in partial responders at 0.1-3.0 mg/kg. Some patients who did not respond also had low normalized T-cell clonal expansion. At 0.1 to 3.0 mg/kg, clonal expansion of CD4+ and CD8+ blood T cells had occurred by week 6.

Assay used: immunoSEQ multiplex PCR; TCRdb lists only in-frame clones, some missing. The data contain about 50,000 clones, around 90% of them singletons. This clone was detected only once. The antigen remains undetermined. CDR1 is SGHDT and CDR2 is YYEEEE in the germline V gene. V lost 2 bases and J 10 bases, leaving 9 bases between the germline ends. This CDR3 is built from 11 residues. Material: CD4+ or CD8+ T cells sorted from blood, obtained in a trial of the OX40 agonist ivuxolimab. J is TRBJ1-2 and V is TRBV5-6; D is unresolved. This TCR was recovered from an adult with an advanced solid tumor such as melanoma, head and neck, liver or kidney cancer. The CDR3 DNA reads TGTGCCAGCAGCTTTGGCGGGATCTACACCTTC. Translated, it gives CASSFGGIYTF.